These 22 T cell receptor beta chains came from one sample sequenced in a study of CXCR3-negative and CXCR3-positive naive CD8 T cells. Researchers prepared the TRB cDNA libraries using 5' RACE with UMI labels. TCRdb reprocessed the 5' RACE reads, with one entry per CDR3 protein and no DNA. The data show about 92,000 distinct CDR3 sequences, and the top ten clones hold over 1.5%. The sequenced sample was naive CXCR3- CD8+ T cells from blood. Subset of the sample: CD45RO-CCR7+CD27+CD95- naive CD8+ T cells lacking CXCR3 (TNR3-). Receptor source: a human donor in good health. Some clones in this sample may be carry-over from other donors' samples.

The rearrangement uses TRBV29-1 and TRBJ2-1; the TCRdb call, TRBD1, lacks DNA for checking. This CDR3 region has 15 residues. CDR1 is SQVTM and CDR2 is ANQGSEA in the germline V gene. CDR3 sequence reads: CSVEIVGTGYNEQFF.

V usage is TRBV7-9 and J usage is TRBJ1-4. Germline V gene sequence: CDR1 SEHNR, CDR2 FQNEAQ (reference sequence). The CDR3 is made up of 15 amino acids. The CDR3 spells CASSLAYEGNEKLFF.

The chain uses TRBV5-1 and TRBJ2-2. CDR1 is SGHRS, CDR2 YFSETQ, per germline. The CDR3 is 18 amino acids. The chain's CDR3 is CASSLALQQPKRSGELFF.

J is TRBJ1-2 and V is TRBV29-1; the D call of TRBD1 rests on TCRdb alone, since no DNA is present to check it. This CDR3 spans 13 amino acids. Germline CDR1 SQVTM, CDR2 ANQGSEA. The CDR3 reads CSVGSAGGHGYTF.

The chain employs TRBV12-3 or TRBV12-4 and TRBJ2-1; TCRdb outputs TRBD1, but without DNA this stays unchecked. The CDR3 runs 14 residues. This CDR3 is CASPGTGPYNEQFF.

The gene calls are TRBV7-6 and TRBJ2-1; TCRdb outputs TRBD2, but without DNA this stays unchecked. The V gene's germline CDR1 is SGHVS and CDR2 FNYEAQ. This CDR3 contains 16 residues. The CDR3 region is CASSKGLADSYNEQFF.

The chain is built from TRBV29-1 and TRBJ2-7; TCRdb gives TRBD1 as the D gene, but with no DNA this cannot be confirmed. Per germline, CDR1 SQVTM and CDR2 ANQGSEA. This CDR3 spans 15 amino acids. CDR3 loop: CSVSYMGALRNEQYF.

The chain carries TRBV4-1 and TRBJ1-3; TCRdb's D call of TRBD1 is untestable without DNA. The CDR3 spans 15 residues. The V gene's germline CDR1 is MGHRA and CDR2 YSYEKL. The CDR3 loop reads CASRETGGPGNTIYF.

V and J are TRBV9 and TRBJ2-7. The CDR3 contains 15 residues. CDR1 SGDLS and CDR2 YYNGEE come from the germline V gene. The CDR3 is CASSASSGVSYEQYF.

The chain recombines TRBV12-3 or TRBV12-4 with TRBJ2-3; TCRdb's D gene call, TRBD1, goes unchecked for lack of DNA. CDR3 size: 14 residues. The CDR3 spells CASTLGVPRDTQYF.

The J gene is TRBJ2-1, the V gene TRBV9; the TCRdb D gene call, TRBD1, has no DNA to confirm it. Germline V CDR1 and CDR2: SGDLS, YYNGEE. This CDR3 region has 14 residues. This CDR3 is CASSPMGAGDEQFF.

CDR3: CASSPNAGGRYYNEQFF. The chain uses TRBV3-1 and TRBJ2-1; TCRdb indicates TRBD2, and absent DNA this call remains unverified. The CDR3 sequence is 17 residues long. Germline CDR1 is LGHDT and CDR2 is YNNKEL (reference sequence).

V and J are TRBV7-9 and TRBJ2-3; the D gene TCRdb calls, TRBD2, cannot be checked with no DNA. The germline V gene has CDR1 SEHNR and CDR2 FQNEAQ (reference sequence). The CDR3 is 16 residues long. The CDR3 reads CASSPTSGGSTDTQYF. Complete variable domain (other parts from reference TRBV7-9 and TRBJ2-3): DTGVSQNPRHKITKRGQNVTFRCDPISEHNRLYWYRQTLGQGPEFLTYFQNEAQLEKSRLLSDRFSAERPKGSFSTLEIQRTEQGDSAMYLCASSPTSGGSTDTQYFGPGTRLTVL.

This chain joins TRBV7-6 and TRBJ2-7; lacking DNA, the TRBD1 call made by TCRdb goes unchecked. Per the germline V gene, CDR1 is SGHVS and CDR2 is FNYEAQ. This CDR3 is built from 13 residues. CDR3 in amino acids: CASSWDSSYEQYF.

V is TRBV28 and J is TRBJ1-1; checking the TCRdb D call of TRBD1 is not possible without DNA. Germline V gene data show CDR1 as MDHEN and CDR2 as SYDVKM. This CDR3 spans 13 amino acids. The CDR3 loop reads CASRPGGGTEAFF.

The chain couples TRBV14 to TRBJ2-7; TCRdb selects TRBD2, and the lack of DNA leaves this call unchecked. The CDR3 length is 13 residues. Germline V lookup: CDR1 SGHDN, CDR2 FVKESK. The CDR3 protein is CASSPLGPYEQYF. The entire variable domain, with the rest obtained from reference TRBV14 and TRBJ2-7, is as follows: EAGVTQFPSHSVIEKGQTVTLRCDPISGHDNLYWYRRVMGKEIKFLLHFVKESKQDESGMPNNRFLAERTGGTYSTLKVQPAELEDSGVYFCASSPLGPYEQYFGPGTRLTVT.

V gene TRBV2 combines with J gene TRBJ2-1. Germline CDR1 and CDR2: SNHLY and FYNNEI. The CDR3 has 13 residues. CDR3 sequence: CASSGSAYNEQFF.

The V and J genes are TRBV4-1 and TRBJ1-2; there is no DNA to check the TCRdb D call of TRBD1. CDR1 and CDR2 from the germline V gene are MGHRA and YSYEKL. The CDR3 has 15 amino acids. CDR3 sequence: CASSPGAGGSYGYTF.

The rearrangement links TRBV18 to TRBJ1-5; TCRdb proposes TRBD1, but this gene call is untestable without DNA. Per germline, CDR1 KGHSH and CDR2 LQKENI. This CDR3 is built from 15 residues. The CDR3 spells CASSAGQDSNQPQHF.

The chain carries TRBV29-1 and TRBJ2-7; TCRdb outputs TRBD2, but without DNA this stays unchecked. Germline-derived CDR1 and CDR2 are SQVTM and ANQGSEA. The CDR3 length is 13 residues. CDR3 loop: CSATGTGSYEQYF.

This chain's CDR3 is CAISTEREPYEQYF. The chain couples TRBV10-3 to TRBJ2-7. The germline gives CDR1 ENHRY, CDR2 SYGVKD. This CDR3 comprises 14 residues.

The gene calls are TRBV19 and TRBJ2-7; with no DNA, the TCRdb D assignment of TRBD1 cannot be verified. The CDR3 is 14 residues long. The germline gives CDR1 LNHDA, CDR2 SQIVND (reference sequence). The CDR3 sequence is CASREFEGVGEQYF.